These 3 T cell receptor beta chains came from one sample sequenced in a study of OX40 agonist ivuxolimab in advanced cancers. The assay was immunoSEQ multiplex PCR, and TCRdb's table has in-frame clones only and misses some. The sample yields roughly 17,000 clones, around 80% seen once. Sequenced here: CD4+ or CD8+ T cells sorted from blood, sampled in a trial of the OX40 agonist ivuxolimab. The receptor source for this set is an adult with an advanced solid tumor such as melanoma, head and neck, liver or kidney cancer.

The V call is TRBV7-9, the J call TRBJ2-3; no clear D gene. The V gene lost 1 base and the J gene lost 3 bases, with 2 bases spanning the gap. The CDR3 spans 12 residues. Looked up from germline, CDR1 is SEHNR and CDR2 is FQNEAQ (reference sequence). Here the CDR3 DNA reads TGTGCCAGCAGCTTAGGGACAGATACGCAGTATTTT. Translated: CASSLGTDTQYF.

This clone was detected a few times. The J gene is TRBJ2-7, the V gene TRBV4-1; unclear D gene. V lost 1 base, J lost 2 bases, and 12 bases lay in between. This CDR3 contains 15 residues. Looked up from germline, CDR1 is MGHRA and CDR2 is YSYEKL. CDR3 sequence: CASSQGAGPTYEQYF. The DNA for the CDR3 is TGCGCCAGCAGCCAAGGGGCAGGACCTACCTACGAGCAGTACTTC.

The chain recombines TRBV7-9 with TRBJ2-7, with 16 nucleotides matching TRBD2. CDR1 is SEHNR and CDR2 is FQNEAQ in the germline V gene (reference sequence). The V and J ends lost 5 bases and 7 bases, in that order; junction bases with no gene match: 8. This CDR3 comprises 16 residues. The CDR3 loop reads CASSRTGLAGGGEQYF. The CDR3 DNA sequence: TGTGCCAGCAGCCGCACGGGACTAGCGGGAGGGGGGGAGCAGTACTTC.